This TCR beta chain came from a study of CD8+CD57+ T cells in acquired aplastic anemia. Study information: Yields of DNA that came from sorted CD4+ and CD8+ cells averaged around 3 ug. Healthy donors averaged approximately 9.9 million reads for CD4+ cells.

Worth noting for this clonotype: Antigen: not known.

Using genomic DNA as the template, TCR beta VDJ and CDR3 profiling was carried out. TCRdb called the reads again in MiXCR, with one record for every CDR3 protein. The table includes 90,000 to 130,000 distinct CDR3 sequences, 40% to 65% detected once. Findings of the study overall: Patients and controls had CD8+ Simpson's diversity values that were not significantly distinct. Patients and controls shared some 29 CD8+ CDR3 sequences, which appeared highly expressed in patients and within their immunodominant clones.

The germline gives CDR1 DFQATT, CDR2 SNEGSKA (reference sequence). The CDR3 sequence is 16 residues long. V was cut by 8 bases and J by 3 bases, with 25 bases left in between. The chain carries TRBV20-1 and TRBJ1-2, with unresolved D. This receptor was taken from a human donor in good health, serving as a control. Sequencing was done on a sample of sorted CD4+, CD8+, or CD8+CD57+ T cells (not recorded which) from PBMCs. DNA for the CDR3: TGCAGTCTAAGACCCGGAAATGAAAACTCAGACTATGGCTACACCTTC. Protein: CSLRPGNENSDYGYTF.